The clone carrying this T cell receptor beta chain came up a few times. Antigen specificity is unknown. The data derive from a study of cytomegalovirus exposure and HLA in healthy donors. A multiplex PCR was run with 60 Vbeta primers and 13 Jbeta primers. Profiling relied on immunoSEQ multiplex PCR, and the TCRdb table lists in-frame clones only, not all of them. Of 100,000 to 150,000 clones in the sample, 80% are singletons; the top ten hold approximately 10%. Overall study findings and caveats: Relative to equally common others, HLA-associated TCR beta chains showed greater clonal expansion in a later analysis. In vitro testing confirmed three CMV-associated chains as specific for CMV antigens. Evidence from a later analysis indicated that most CMV-associated TCR beta chains looked HLA-restricted.

The CDR3 runs 15 residues. Germline CDR1 reads SGHAT; CDR2 reads FQNNGV. The ends lost 0 bases at V and 4 bases at J; junction bases unmatched: 2. The TCR comes from a man aged 30-40 years in good health and CMV-seropositive. The specimen sequenced was PBMCs. The V and J genes are TRBV11-2 and TRBJ2-1; 8 positions match TRBD2. CDR3 loop: CASSLESGGYNEQFF. DNA of the CDR3: TGTGCCAGCAGCTTAGAAAGCGGGGGTTACAATGAGCAGTTCTTC.